The T cell receptor (beta chain) under discussion was sequenced for a study of blood T cell repertoires in COVID-19 (dated by TCRdb to the early 2020s). Concerning the study at large: Collaborator samples came from the United States, Italy and Spain and covered acute and convalescent phases of COVID-19. HLA class I and class II types, where available, came from metadata supplied by the sample provider rather than from assay-based typing. The dataset comprised deeply sampled blood TCRbeta repertoires from subjects exposed to, actively infected with, or recovered from COVID-19. A freely available public database, intended as a resource for researchers studying the immune response to SARS-CoV-2, is where the repertoires were released. The prospective study material was composed of cDNA or gDNA derived from T cells, B-cell-depleted T cells, or PBMCs. Samples came from the ongoing ImmuneRACE study (first 160 participants) plus 1,254 subjects from 6 global collaborators. A de-identified subject ID, COVID-19 status, age in years and sex were almost always included in the sample metadata. The paper as a whole reports these results and caveats: The amount of clinical and demographic metadata varied by source and participant and was provided uncurated.

TCRbeta CDR3 regions were amplified from genomic DNA by means of the immunoSEQ Assay, a bias-controlled multiplex PCR. Processing in the source paper ran as follows. The number of nucleated cells in each sample was estimated from the amplification of reference gene primers within the assay. To quantify the absolute abundance of each unique TCRbeta CDR3 rearrangement, sequence reads were collapsed and filtered. For each sample, productive Simpson clonality was calculated as the square root of Simpson's diversity index over productive rearrangements. TCRdb re-hosts the immuneACCESS table, in-frame sequences only. Its copies lack some clones; in the studies checked, an unresolved V gene accounts for under half of them, and the cause for the rest is not known. Clonal size and the V and J genes are those of that table, whereas D and trimming came from the DNA. The sample yields about 150,000 clones; 87% were counted once. The top ten constitute 2.5% of the sample.

Comments on this clone: Its antigen remains unidentified. Per-base quality was not reported, and no clone a single base away is much larger than it.

Collaborating institutions collected whole blood in K2EDTA tubes following their own protocols. For TCRbeta analysis, collaborators shipped samples in one of three forms: frozen whole blood, isolated PBMCs, or DNA extracted from either of those sample types. CDR1 and CDR2 are drawn from the germline V gene: MGHRA, YSYEKL. Reading from cysteine to phenylalanine, the CDR3 counts 20 amino acids. Left in the record is the CDR3 DNA by itself, 60 bases read in frame from the first base. At the junction V is shortened by 2 bases and J by 4 bases; bases outside the gene matches: 15. Material: peripheral blood. The receptor was isolated from a man aged 45-60 years with active COVID-19. This chain joins TRBV4-1 to TRBJ1-3, with 12 middle bases fitting TRBD1. The CDR3 sequence is CASSQHPRDRGRVTGNTIYF. The sequence in DNA is TGCGCCAGCAGCCAACACCCCCGGGACAGGGGGCGAGTTACGGGAAACACCATATATTTT.